Detailed here is one TCR beta chain. Its cognate antigen is unknown. The data were taken from a study of blood T cells in healthy people across ages. Notes on the study in general: Per million T cells, TCR beta diversity dropped roughly linearly as age increased.

Using a J-beta primer mix together with a sample-barcoded 5' primer, a second PCR was run for about 6 to 11 cycles. No fewer than 3 million CDR3-containing paired-end reads came from each sample. TCRdb used MiXCR to reprocess the 5' RACE reads, holding one entry per CDR3 protein. The sample carries about 930,000 distinct CDR3 sequences, almost 30% recorded once. The CDR3 consists of 14 residues. V lost 0 bases, J lost 5 bases, and 6 bases stayed unmatched. The germline V gene has CDR1 GTSNPN and CDR2 SVGIG (reference sequence). These data also formed part of another study, on T cells of mothers and their children. This second report adds: Donors were three healthy Caucasian mothers and their six children. Similar effects of thymic selection on TCR recombination output were recorded in related and unrelated pairs.

This sequence was found in a woman aged 40 to 55 in good health. Sequenced sample: blood. The chain recombines TRBV30 with TRBJ2-5; 7 positions agree with TRBD2. This CDR3 reads CAWSVLAREETQYF. The DNA of the CDR3 is TGTGCCTGGAGTGTACTAGCGCGGGAGGAGACCCAGTACTTC.